Presented here are 13 T cell receptor beta chains from one specimen sequenced in a study of cytomegalovirus exposure and HLA in healthy donors. Primers for the PCR totalled 60 Vbeta and 13 Jbeta. Method: immunoSEQ multiplex PCR; TCRdb's copy keeps in-frame clones and lacks some. The table lists around 170,000 clones, 82% of them singletons, with less than 2% in the top ten. The sequencing input was PBMCs. These receptors were obtained from a man aged 35-49 years in good health and CMV-seronegative.

This clone was found once. This sequence joins TRBV7-2 and TRBJ2-5; D ambiguous. CDR3 length equals 14 residues. The V and J ends lost 0 bases and 4 bases respectively, with 9 bases between them. CDR1 SGHTA and CDR2 FQGNSA come from the germline V gene. CDR3 sequence (DNA): TGTGCCAGCAGCTTAGCTAGCCCCCTAGAGACCCAGTACTTC. Amino acids: CASSLASPLETQYF.

Worth noting for this clone: Because the CDR3 is missing its conserved closing phenylalanine or tryptophan, this is likely a read error. Because the CDR3's place on the DNA is in doubt, the DNA is left out and the CDR3 is given as listed by TCRdb. The chain couples TRBV19 to TRBJ1-1; TRBD1, the table's D call, was not compared with the DNA. The CDR3 extends over 14 residues, inclusive of both ends. Germline V gene sequence: CDR1 LNHDA, CDR2 SQIVND (reference sequence). The CDR3 is CASSPHRWGYRGGG.

V gene TRBV28 combines with J gene TRBJ1-5; 8 bases map to TRBD1. Germline CDR1 MDHEN, CDR2 SYDVKM. With 7 bases clipped from V and 5 bases from J, the junction kept 1 base outside the gene matches. CDR3 size: 12 residues. CDR3 DNA: TGTGCCAGCACAGGGGGCGATCAGCCCCAGCATTTT. Translation: CASTGGDQPQHF.

The rearrangement uses TRBV4-2 and TRBJ2-5, with 14 bases fitting TRBD2. V lost 3 bases and J lost 7; bases outside the gene matches: 7. This CDR3 has 16 residues. Germline V gene data show CDR1 as LGHNA and CDR2 as YNFKEQ. CDR3 DNA: TGTGCCAGCAGCCAGGGGACTAGCGGGAGACGGGGGACCCAGTACTTC. Its protein product is CASSQGTSGRRGTQYF.

The chain uses TRBV19 and TRBJ2-4; 7 positions match TRBD2. The CDR3 is 13 amino acids. V gave up 5 bases and J gave up 7 bases; unmatched junction bases: 5. CDR1 and CDR2 from the germline V gene are LNHDA and SQIVND (reference sequence). CDR3: CASSFQGGNIQYF. The CDR3 nucleotides are TGTGCCAGTAGTTTCCAGGGAGGGAACATTCAGTACTTC.

The V call is TRBV19, the J call TRBJ1-1, with D unclear. Germline V gives CDR1 LNHDA, CDR2 SQIVND (reference sequence). The CDR3 runs to 13 residues. The V end lost 5 bases, the J end lost 4 bases, and 11 bases lay between the germline ends. CDR3 sequence reads: CASSRGSGTEAFF. As DNA, the CDR3 is TGTGCCAGTAGTCGGGGATCCGGCACTGAAGCTTTCTTT.

V usage is TRBV6-5 and J usage is TRBJ1-2; the D is unclear. Germline V gene lookup returns CDR1 MNHEY and CDR2 SVGAGI. V was trimmed by 3 bases and J by 2 bases, leaving 10 bases between them. The CDR3 sequence is 14 residues long. The CDR3 is CASSYLAENYGYTF. The CDR3 region has the DNA TGTGCCAGCAGTTATCTGGCAGAAAACTATGGCTACACCTTC.

This chain uses TRBV28 with TRBJ1-2, with D uncertain. The CDR3 sequence is 15 residues long. V lost 6 bases and J lost 5, with 19 bases in between. Germline CDR1 MDHEN, CDR2 SYDVKM. The CDR3 spells CASSPPRVGRYGYTF. The CDR3 DNA reads as TGTGCCAGCAGCCCTCCCCGAGTAGGGAGGTATGGCTACACCTTC.

About this clone itself: The sample carries other DNA sequences with the same CDR3. The rearrangement joins TRBV7-2 to TRBJ2-7; 9 nucleotides match TRBD1. In germline, CDR1 is SGHTA, CDR2 FQGNSA. CDR3 size: 15 residues. Trimming cost V 0 bases and J 4 bases; bases outside gene matches: 4. CDR3 protein: CASSLASQGAYEQYF. The CDR3 DNA is TGTGCCAGCAGCTTAGCGTCACAGGGGGCTTACGAGCAGTACTTC.

This chain connects TRBV30 to TRBJ2-7; the D gene is possibly TRBD2 (6 bases). This CDR3 region has 15 residues. V was cut by 1 base and J by 4 bases, with 17 bases left in between. Germline V CDR1 and CDR2: GTSNPN, SVGIG (reference sequence). The CDR3, as DNA: TGTGCCTGGAGTGGCCTAGCGAGACGAGGATACGAGCAGTACTTC. It specifies CAWSGLARRGYEQYF.

This chain joins TRBV5-6 and TRBJ1-2, with 7 bases fitting TRBD1. In germline, CDR1 is SGHDT, CDR2 YYEEEE. This CDR3 region has 13 residues. The J segment lost 6 bases and the V segment lost 0 bases, leaving 2 bases of the junction unmatched. CDR3 region: CASSLGQGDGYTF. CDR3 nucleotides: TGTGCCAGCAGCTTGGGACAGGGAGATGGCTACACCTTC.

The J gene is TRBJ2-7, the V gene TRBV7-8; TRBD1 aligns across 7 bases. This CDR3 is 16 amino acids long. The germline gives CDR1 SGHVS, CDR2 FQNEAQ. The trim removed 2 bases at V and 3 bases at J, leaving 10 bases unmatched. The CDR3 region is CASSLTLTGLGYEQYF. DNA of the CDR3: TGTGCCAGCAGCTTAACCCTGACAGGGTTGGGCTACGAGCAGTACTTC.

This chain links TRBV6-1 with TRBJ1-4; no firm D call. Germline V gene data show CDR1 as MNHNS and CDR2 as SASEGT. V was shortened by 3 bases and J by 4 bases, with 15 bases between the two germline ends. This CDR3 comprises 16 residues. The CDR3 here is CASSELRQALNEKLFF. DNA for the CDR3: TGTGCCAGCAGTGAGCTCCGCCAGGCGCTTAATGAAAAACTGTTTTTT.